This T cell receptor (beta chain) was captured in a study of PD-1 blockade in classical Hodgkin lymphoma. General study points: With respect to the repertoire differences, their causes, possibly disease activity or prior therapy, remain undefined.

A remark on this clone: Antigen: not known.

TCRdb keeps only in-frame clones here, not all; method: immunoSEQ multiplex PCR. The sample contains fewer than 20,000 clones, around 86% of which appear only once. Time point specified: newly diagnosed, previously untreated cHL patient sample. The authors purified CD4+ T cells from thawed PBMCs by magnetic negative selection. This receptor was taken from a human donor with classical Hodgkin lymphoma. The sequencing input was CD4+ T cells from blood.

This CDR3 reads CASSFTWDIGELFF. CDR3 nucleotide sequence: TGTGCCAGCAGTTTTACGTGGGATATCGGGGAGCTGTTTTTT. The chain has TRBV27 and TRBJ2-2, with D unclear. The CDR3 spans 14 residues. The germline V and J ends were trimmed by 3 bases and 7 bases, with 12 bases remaining between them. Germline V gene sequence: CDR1 MNHEY, CDR2 SMNVEV (reference sequence).